Following are 30 T cell receptor beta chains from one sample sequenced in a study of cytotoxic CD8 clonotypes in ibrutinib-treated CLL. Libraries were prepared by immunoSEQ multiplex PCR; TCRdb keeps only in-frame clonotypes and omits some of them. The data contain about 250,000 clones, under 75% of them seen just once; the ten biggest clones take up roughly 15%. The specimen comprised PBMCs, sampled after 24 months of ibrutinib treatment. The receptors derive from a human donor with chronic lymphocytic leukemia.

This clone has just one count. The chain has TRBV7-3 and TRBJ2-2; 8 nucleotides align to TRBD2. From germline, CDR1 is SGHTA and CDR2 FQGTGA. With V trimmed by 4 bases and J by 0 bases, 4 bases remained unmatched. The CDR3 consists of 16 residues. The CDR3 DNA reads as TGTGCCAGCAGCTCCGGGACTAGAGCGAACACCGGGGAGCTGTTTTTT. Translated: CASSSGTRANTGELFF.

The chain combines TRBV5-1 with TRBJ1-1; D might be TRBD1 (5 bases). The CDR3 length is 15 residues. The V gene's germline CDR1 is SGHRS and CDR2 YFSETQ. V lost 6 bases and J 0 bases, leaving 15 bases between the germline ends. CDR3 loop: CASNTGWEVNTEAFF. The CDR3, as DNA: TGCGCCAGCAACACAGGCTGGGAGGTGAACACTGAAGCTTTCTTT. The whole variable domain, remainder taken from reference TRBV5-1 and TRBJ1-1, is KAGVTQTPRYLIKTRGQQVTLSCSPISGHRSVSWYQQTPGQGLQFLFEYFSETQRNKGNFPGRFSGRQFSNSRSEMNVSTLELGDSALYLCASNTGWEVNTEAFFGQGTRLTVV.

The chain carries TRBV27 and TRBJ1-4; possibly TRBD1 for D (6 bases). The CDR3 sequence is 14 residues long. CDR1 MNHEY and CDR2 SMNVEV come from the germline V gene (reference sequence). Trimming cost V 6 bases and J 8 bases, with 16 bases left between them. In DNA form, the CDR3 reads TGTGCCAGCAGCCCTAGGGGGGTTTGGGAAAAACTGTTTTTT. Its translation: CASSPRGVWEKLFF.

This chain joins TRBV5-6 and TRBJ2-7; no clear D. This CDR3 is built from 11 residues. Germline V gene data show CDR1 as SGHDT and CDR2 as YYEEEE. Trimming took off 2 bases at V and 8 bases at J, with 8 bases between the two ends. The CDR3 loop reads CASSFGVQQYF. The CDR3 nucleotides read TGTGCCAGCAGCTTTGGGGTCCAGCAGTACTTC. Variable domain in full (rest from reference TRBV5-6 and TRBJ2-7): DAGVTQSPTHLIKTRGQQVTLRCSPKSGHDTVSWYQQALGQGPQFIFQYYEEEERQRGNFPDRFSGHQFPNYSSELNVNALLLGDSALYLCASSFGVQQYFGPGTRLTVT.

V is TRBV5-4 and J is TRBJ2-5, with 16 bases lining up with TRBD2. The germline V gene encodes CDR1 SGHNT and CDR2 YYREEE (reference sequence). This CDR3 contains 18 residues. With 4 bases clipped from V and 1 base from J, the junction kept 7 bases outside the gene matches. CDR3 amino acids: CASSTGTSGRGVQETQYF. DNA of the CDR3: TGTGCCAGCAGCACCGGGACTAGCGGGAGGGGGGTCCAAGAGACCCAGTACTTC.

This clone was observed a few times. The rearrangement links TRBV29-1 to TRBJ2-7, with 7 nucleotides matching TRBD2. Per the germline V gene, CDR1 is SQVTM and CDR2 is ANQGSEA. V lost 4 bases, J lost 5 bases, and 8 bases stayed unmatched. The CDR3 sequence is 13 residues long. CDR3 residues: CSVGASGSHEQYF. CDR3 DNA: TGCAGCGTTGGCGCTAGCGGTTCCCACGAGCAGTACTTC.

In this sample, this clone turned up once. The CDR3 reads CASSDGDKNTGELFF. The CDR3 bases are TGCGCCAGCAGTGATGGGGACAAAAACACCGGGGAGCTGTTTTTT. This rearrangement joins TRBV10-1 to TRBJ2-2, with D maybe TRBD1 (6 bases). Trimming took 3 bases from V and 2 from J, leaving 10 bases between them. The CDR3 has 15 amino acids. From germline, CDR1 is WNHNN and CDR2 SYGVQD (reference sequence).

The rearrangement uses TRBV6-5 and TRBJ1-2, with D possibly being TRBD1 (6 bases). Germline CDR1 and CDR2: MNHEY and SVGAGI. Trimming left V 5 bases short and J 6 bases short, with 16 bases between. This CDR3 is 14 amino acids long. CDR3 sequence reads: CASSEGGGVDGYTF. CDR3 coding DNA: TGTGCCAGCAGTGAGGGGGGTGGCGTGGATGGCTACACCTTC.

The chain employs TRBV11-1 and TRBJ2-3, with 11 bases matching TRBD2. The ends lost 1 base at V and 5 bases at J; junction bases unmatched: 8. This CDR3 comprises 17 residues. Germline CDR1 and CDR2: SGHAT and FQDESV (reference sequence). The CDR3 loop reads CASSLGVAGGPGDTQYF. CDR3 DNA: TGTGCCAGCAGCTTAGGAGTAGCGGGAGGGCCCGGAGATACGCAGTATTTT. Full variable domain (outside the CDR3, taken from reference TRBV11-1 and TRBJ2-3): EAEVAQSPRYKITEKSQAVAFWCDPISGHATLYWYRQILGQGPELLVQFQDESVVDDSQLPKDRFSAERLKGVDSTLKIQPAELGDSAMYLCASSLGVAGGPGDTQYFGPGTRLTVL.

V usage is TRBV19 and J usage is TRBJ2-5, with a tentative D call TRBD1 (5 bases). The CDR3 is made up of 13 amino acids. Trimming shortened V by 6 bases and J by 1 base, and 9 bases separated the two germline ends. Germline lookup yields CDR1 LNHDA and CDR2 SQIVND (reference sequence). The CDR3 bases are TGTGCCAGTAGCCCAGGGATCCAAGAGACCCAGTACTTC. It translates to CASSPGIQETQYF.

This clone was counted a few times. The DNA of the CDR3 is TGTGCCAGCAGCCAAGATCCAGCGGATACGCAGTATTTT. Translating it yields CASSQDPADTQYF. The rearrangement uses TRBV4-2 and TRBJ2-3; D gene uncertain. Germline V gives CDR1 LGHNA, CDR2 YNFKEQ. Trimming left V 0 bases short and J 6 bases short, with 7 bases between. The CDR3 has 13 amino acids.

This clone was picked up a small number of times. The chain combines TRBV6-5 with TRBJ1-5; D unclear. V lost 2 bases and J 7 bases, leaving 12 bases between the germline ends. Germline V gene data show CDR1 as MNHEY and CDR2 as SVGAGI. This CDR3 has 14 amino acids. Here the CDR3 reads CASSYDAGGQPQHF. CDR3 coding DNA: TGTGCCAGCAGTTACGACGCAGGCGGCCAGCCCCAGCATTTT.

This clone was observed a handful of times. The genes are TRBV6-4 and TRBJ1-3; D might be TRBD1 (5 bases). V was cut by 6 bases and J by 2 bases, with 14 bases left in between. This CDR3 is built from 15 residues. Per germline, CDR1 MRHNA and CDR2 SNTAGT. The CDR3 coding sequence is TGTGCCAGCAGCCCACTCTGCAGGGCTGGAAACACCATATATTTT. Amino acids: CASSPLCRAGNTIYF.

The chain carries TRBV19 and TRBJ2-5; 7 bases match TRBD2. V shed 5 bases, J shed 2 bases, and the junction held 5 bases outside the gene matches. This CDR3 is 14 amino acids long. CDR1 is LNHDA, CDR2 SQIVND, per germline (reference sequence). CDR3 residues: CASSLLALQETQYF. The CDR3 DNA is TGTGCCAGTAGTCTACTAGCGTTACAAGAGACCCAGTACTTC.

This sequence joins TRBV27 and TRBJ2-1, with 10 bases matching TRBD2. V was pared by 5 bases and J by 7 bases, with 14 bases of the junction left unmatched. The CDR3 is 17 residues long. Germline CDR1 and CDR2: MNHEY and SMNVEV (reference sequence). Here the CDR3 DNA reads TGTGCCAGCAGTCCCCGTGTAGCGGGAGGCCTACATAATGAGCAGTTCTTC. Its translation is CASSPRVAGGLHNEQFF.

Many counts were recorded for this clone. The chain joins TRBV4-2 to TRBJ1-2; maybe TRBD1 (6 bases). V was trimmed by 3 bases and J by 4 bases, leaving 9 bases between them. CDR3 size: 13 residues. Per germline, CDR1 LGHNA and CDR2 YNFKEQ. CDR3 sequence reads: CASSHRDIYGYTF. The CDR3 DNA reads as TGTGCCAGCAGCCACAGGGACATCTATGGCTACACCTTC.

This chain links TRBV2 with TRBJ2-7; D perhaps matches TRBD2 (5 bases). The germline V gene encodes CDR1 SNHLY and CDR2 FYNNEI. The CDR3 loop spans 13 amino acids. The V and J ends lost 7 bases and 0 bases respectively, with 10 bases between them. As DNA, the CDR3 is TGTGCCAGCACTGACGAGGGCTCCTACGAGCAGTACTTC. Encoded protein: CASTDEGSYEQYF.

This chain joins TRBV6-5 and TRBJ2-3; maybe TRBD2 (5 bases). The CDR3 loop spans 15 amino acids. V gave up 6 bases and J gave up 2 bases, with 15 bases separating them. Germline CDR1 reads MNHEY; CDR2 reads SVGAGI. CDR3 protein: CASRRLSGDTDTQYF. Here the CDR3 DNA reads TGTGCCAGCAGGCGCCTGAGCGGCGACACAGATACGCAGTATTTT.

V and J are TRBV6-5 and TRBJ2-5; D may be TRBD2 (6 bases). Trimming pared 2 bases from V and 1 base from J, leaving 14 bases between. The CDR3 covers 16 residues. Germline loops: CDR1 MNHEY, CDR2 SVGAGI. CDR3 bases: TGTGCCAGCAGTTACCGGCTAGCGAACCGCCAAGAGACCCAGTACTTC. Translating it yields CASSYRLANRQETQYF.

The chain is built from TRBV10-3 and TRBJ1-1; perhaps TRBD1 as D (6 bases). The ends were cut back, 11 bases at V and 4 bases at J, with 17 bases in the middle. This CDR3 is built from 13 residues. Per germline, CDR1 ENHRY and CDR2 SYGVKD. The CDR3 is CAAVQGDATEAFF. The DNA of the CDR3 is TGTGCCGCAGTACAGGGAGATGCCACTGAAGCTTTCTTT.

A few counts support this clone. The chain employs TRBV5-1 and TRBJ1-2; perhaps TRBD1 as D (6 bases). The V and J ends lost 6 bases and 2 bases respectively, with 14 bases between them. This CDR3 region has 14 residues. Looked up from germline, CDR1 is SGHRS and CDR2 is YFSETQ. The CDR3, as DNA: TGCGCCAGCACACCGGGGACAATCAACTATGGCTACACCTTC. It yields the protein CASTPGTINYGYTF.

This clone was seen just once. The chain couples TRBV5-1 to TRBJ2-7; 7 bases map to TRBD2. V shed 0 bases and J 0 bases; nucleotides not matched to a gene: 3. The CDR3 covers 15 residues. Germline V CDR1 and CDR2: SGHRS, YFSETQ. As DNA, the CDR3 is TGCGCCAGCAGCTTGGGTGGCGGGAGCTCCTACGAGCAGTACTTC. Its protein product is CASSLGGGSSYEQYF.

The chain carries TRBV29-1 and TRBJ1-4; D is undetermined. Germline V gene lookup returns CDR1 SQVTM and CDR2 ANQGSEA. The CDR3 has 14 amino acids. Trimming left V 6 bases short and J 8 bases short, with 19 bases between. In DNA form, the CDR3 reads TGCAGCGTCCCAAGTCAGGTGGCGGGGGAAAAACTGTTTTTT. Translation gives CSVPSQVAGEKLFF.

V and J are TRBV19 and TRBJ2-5, with 7 bases that match TRBD2. The CDR3 loop spans 14 amino acids. The germline CDR1 and CDR2 sequences are LNHDA and SQIVND (reference sequence). The junction had 4 bases not matched to a gene; V was cut back by 3 bases and J by 3 bases. The CDR3 DNA follows: TGTGCCAGTAGTATGACCGCGGGAGAAGAGACCCAGTACTTC. It codes for CASSMTAGEETQYF.

V usage is TRBV19 and J usage is TRBJ2-7; D uncertain. Germline lookup yields CDR1 LNHDA and CDR2 SQIVND (reference sequence). V lost 1 base, J lost 0 bases, and 10 bases lay in between. This CDR3 has 15 residues. The CDR3, as DNA: TGTGCCAGTAGTATAGTGGCAGGTGGCTCCTACGAGCAGTACTTC. It translates to CASSIVAGGSYEQYF.

This clone was counted only a few times. This rearrangement joins TRBV30 to TRBJ2-7; no clear D. The length of the CDR3 is 17 residues. Germline V CDR1 and CDR2: GTSNPN, SVGIG (reference sequence). V was trimmed by 0 bases and J by 4 bases, leaving 22 bases between them. The DNA of the CDR3 is TGTGCCTGGAGTGTAGGCCTGATGAATCGGACGCCGTACGAGCAGTACTTC. The encoded protein is CAWSVGLMNRTPYEQYF.

The chain combines TRBV7-6 with TRBJ1-1, with D unresolved. The CDR3 spans 18 residues. CDR1 is SGHVS, CDR2 FNYEAQ, per germline. V gave up 2 bases and J gave up 3 bases, with 22 bases separating them. The CDR3 loop reads CASSLRLGWELSDTEAFF. CDR3 sequence (DNA): TGTGCCAGCAGCTTAAGGCTGGGTTGGGAGCTAAGTGACACTGAAGCTTTCTTT.

V and J are TRBV6-5 and TRBJ2-7; D unclear. From germline, CDR1 is MNHEY and CDR2 SVGAGI. The CDR3 extends over 14 amino acids. The V gene lost 8 bases and the J gene lost 1 base, with 15 bases spanning the gap. CDR3 DNA sequence: TGTGCCAGCTCTCCAAGCGTAGGTTCCTACGAGCAGTACTTC. It yields the protein CASSPSVGSYEQYF.

V usage is TRBV7-2 and J usage is TRBJ1-2, with a possible D match to TRBD1 (5 bases). V lost 4 bases, J lost 8 bases, and 17 bases lay in between. This CDR3 has 14 amino acids. The germline V gene has CDR1 SGHTA and CDR2 FQGNSA. CDR3 residues: CASSSRGRVSGYTF. The CDR3 DNA is TGTGCCAGCAGCTCTAGGGGCAGGGTTTCAGGCTACACCTTC. Using reference TRBV7-2 and TRBJ1-2 for the parts outside the CDR3, the full variable domain is GAGVSQSPSNKVTEKGKDVELRCDPISGHTALYWYRQSLGQGLEFLIYFQGNSAPDKSGLPSDRFSAERTGGSVSTLTIQRTQQEDSAVYLCASSSRGRVSGYTFGSGTRLTVV.

This clone occurred a few times. In DNA form, the CDR3 reads TGCGCCAGCAGCCAAGATGTAGGGACATCCAGGGAGCAGTACTTC. This gives the protein CASSQDVGTSREQYF. This chain joins TRBV4-1 and TRBJ2-7, with a possible D match to TRBD1 (6 bases). This CDR3 is 15 amino acids long. Trimming stripped 0 bases from V and 7 bases from J, with 16 bases between. CDR1 MGHRA and CDR2 YSYEKL come from the germline V gene.